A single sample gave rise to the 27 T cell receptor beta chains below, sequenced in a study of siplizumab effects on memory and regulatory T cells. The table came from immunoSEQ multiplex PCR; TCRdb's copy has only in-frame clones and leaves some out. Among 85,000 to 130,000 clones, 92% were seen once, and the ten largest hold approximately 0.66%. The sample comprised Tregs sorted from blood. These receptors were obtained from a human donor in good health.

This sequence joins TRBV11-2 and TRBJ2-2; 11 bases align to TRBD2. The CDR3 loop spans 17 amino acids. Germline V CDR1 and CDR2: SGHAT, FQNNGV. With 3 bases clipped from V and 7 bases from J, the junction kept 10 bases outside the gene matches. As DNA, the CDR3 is TGTGCCAGCAGCTTGGCTACTAGCGGGAGATTCGGCGGGGAGCTGTTTTTT. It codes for CASSLATSGRFGGELFF. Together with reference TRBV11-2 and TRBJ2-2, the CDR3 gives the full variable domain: EAGVAQSPRYKIIEKRQSVAFWCNPISGHATLYWYQQILGQGPKLLIQFQNNGVVDDSQLPKDRFSAERLKGVDSTLKIQPAKLEDSAVYLCASSLATSGRFGGELFFGEGSRLTVL.

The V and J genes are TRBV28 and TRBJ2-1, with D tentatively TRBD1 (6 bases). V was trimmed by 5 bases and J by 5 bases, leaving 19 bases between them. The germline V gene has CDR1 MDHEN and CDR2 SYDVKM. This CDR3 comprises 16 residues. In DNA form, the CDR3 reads TGTGCCAGCAGTCCCCAACAGGGAGCGGAGGACAATGAGCAGTTCTTC. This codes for CASSPQQGAEDNEQFF.

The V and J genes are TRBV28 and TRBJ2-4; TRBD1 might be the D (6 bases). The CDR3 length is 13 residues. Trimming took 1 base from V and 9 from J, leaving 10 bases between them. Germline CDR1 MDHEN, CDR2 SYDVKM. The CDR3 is CASSLSQGSIQYF. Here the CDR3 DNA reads TGTGCCAGCAGTTTATCGCAGGGGAGCATTCAGTACTTC.

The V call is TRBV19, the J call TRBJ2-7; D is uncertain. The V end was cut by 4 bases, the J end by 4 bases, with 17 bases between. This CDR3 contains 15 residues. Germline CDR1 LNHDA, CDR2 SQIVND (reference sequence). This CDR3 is CASSSLRAASYEQYF. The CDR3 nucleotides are TGTGCCAGTAGTAGTCTTCGGGCGGCGTCATACGAGCAGTACTTC.

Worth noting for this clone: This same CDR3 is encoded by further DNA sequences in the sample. CDR3 in amino acids: CASSPGAYEQYF. The CDR3 coding sequence is TGCGCCAGCAGCCCAGGGGCCTACGAGCAGTACTTC. V is TRBV5-1 and J is TRBJ2-7, with a possible D match to TRBD1 (6 bases). This CDR3 has 12 residues. CDR1 is SGHRS, CDR2 YFSETQ, per germline. V lost 4 bases and J 2 bases, leaving 7 bases between the germline ends.

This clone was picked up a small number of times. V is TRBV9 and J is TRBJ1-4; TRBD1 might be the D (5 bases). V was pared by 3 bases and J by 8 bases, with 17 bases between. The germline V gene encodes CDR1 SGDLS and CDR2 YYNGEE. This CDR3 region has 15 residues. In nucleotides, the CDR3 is TGTGCCAGCAGCGCGACAGACATAGTGGACGAAAAACTGTTTTTT. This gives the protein CASSATDIVDEKLFF.

CDR3 nucleotide sequence: TGCGCCAGCAGGCTAGCGGAGTCCTACGAGCAGTACTTC. Its translation is CASRLAESYEQYF. V usage is TRBV10-2 and J usage is TRBJ2-7; 7 bases match TRBD2. CDR1 is WSHSY, CDR2 SAAADI, per germline. This CDR3 spans 13 amino acids. V shed 6 bases, J shed 1 base, and the junction held 3 bases outside the gene matches.

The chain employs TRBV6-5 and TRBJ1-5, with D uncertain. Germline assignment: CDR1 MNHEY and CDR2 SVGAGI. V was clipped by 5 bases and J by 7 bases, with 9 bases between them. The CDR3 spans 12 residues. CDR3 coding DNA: TGTGCCAGCAGTAACCCCCCCCAGCCCCAGCATTTT. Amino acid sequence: CASSNPPQPQHF.

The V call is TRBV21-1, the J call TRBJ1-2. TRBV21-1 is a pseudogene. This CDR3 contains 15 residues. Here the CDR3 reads CASSKEFSRRDGYTF. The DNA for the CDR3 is TGTGCCAGCAGCAAAGAGTTCAGCAGGAGGGACGGCTACACCTTC.

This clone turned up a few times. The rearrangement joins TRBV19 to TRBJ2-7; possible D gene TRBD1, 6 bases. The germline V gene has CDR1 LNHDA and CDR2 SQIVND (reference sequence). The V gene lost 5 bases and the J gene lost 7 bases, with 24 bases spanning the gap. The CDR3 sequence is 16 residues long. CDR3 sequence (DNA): TGTGCCAGTAGTCATCGGACAGACTCCTTAACGAGTGAGCAGTACTTC. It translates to CASSHRTDSLTSEQYF.

CDR3 residues: CASRVTGGNEQYF. The CDR3 DNA sequence: TGTGCCAGCAGAGTGACAGGGGGCAACGAGCAGTACTTC. The chain is built from TRBV27 and TRBJ2-7; the match to TRBD1 covers 10 bases. CDR1 is MNHEY and CDR2 is SMNVEV in the germline V gene (reference sequence). The CDR3 has 13 amino acids. The trim removed 6 bases at V and 5 bases at J, leaving 4 bases unmatched.

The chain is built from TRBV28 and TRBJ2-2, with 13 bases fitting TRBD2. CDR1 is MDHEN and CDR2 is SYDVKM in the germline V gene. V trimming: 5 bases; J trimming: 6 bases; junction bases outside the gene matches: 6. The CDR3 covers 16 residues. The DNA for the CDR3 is TGTGCCAGCAGTGACAGACTAGCGGGAGGTCCCGGGGAGCTGTTTTTT. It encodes CASSDRLAGGPGELFF.

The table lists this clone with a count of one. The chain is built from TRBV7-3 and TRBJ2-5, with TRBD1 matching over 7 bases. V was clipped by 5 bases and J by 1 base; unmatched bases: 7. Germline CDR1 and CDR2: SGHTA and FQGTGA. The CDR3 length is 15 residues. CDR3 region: CASSDQTGTQETQYF. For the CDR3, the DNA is TGTGCCAGCAGCGACCAGACAGGGACCCAAGAGACCCAGTACTTC.

The CDR3: CASSLQGYQETQYF. The CDR3 coding sequence is TGTGCCAGCAGCTTACAGGGGTACCAAGAGACCCAGTACTTC. The rearrangement links TRBV7-8 to TRBJ2-5; D might be TRBD1 (6 bases). V was cut by 2 bases and J by 0 bases, with 7 bases left in between. Germline V gene lookup returns CDR1 SGHVS and CDR2 FQNEAQ. The CDR3 contains 14 residues.

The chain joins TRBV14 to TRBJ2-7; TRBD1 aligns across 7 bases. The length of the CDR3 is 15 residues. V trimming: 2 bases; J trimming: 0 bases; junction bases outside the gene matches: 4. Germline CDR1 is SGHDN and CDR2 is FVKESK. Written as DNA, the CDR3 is TGTGCCAGCAGCCAAACGACAGGGTTCTCCTACGAGCAGTACTTC. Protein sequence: CASSQTTGFSYEQYF.

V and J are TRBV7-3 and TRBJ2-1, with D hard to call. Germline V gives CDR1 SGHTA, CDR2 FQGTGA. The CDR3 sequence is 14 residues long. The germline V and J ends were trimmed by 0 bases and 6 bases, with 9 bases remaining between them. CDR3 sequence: CASSLTRTVNEQFF. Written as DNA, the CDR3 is TGTGCCAGCAGCTTAACTAGAACAGTCAATGAGCAGTTCTTC.

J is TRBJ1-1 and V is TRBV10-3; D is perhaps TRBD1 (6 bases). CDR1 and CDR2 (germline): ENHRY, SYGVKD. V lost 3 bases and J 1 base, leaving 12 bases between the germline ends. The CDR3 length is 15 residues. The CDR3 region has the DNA TGTGCCATCAGTGACGGGGGCCAGGCGAACACTGAAGCTTTCTTT. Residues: CAISDGGQANTEAFF.

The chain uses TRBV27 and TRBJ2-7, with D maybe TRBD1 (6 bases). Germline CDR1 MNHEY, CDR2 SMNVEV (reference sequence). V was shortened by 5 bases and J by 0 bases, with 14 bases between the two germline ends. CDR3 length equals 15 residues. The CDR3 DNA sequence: TGTGCCAGCAGTCTCGGGACAAGGAGCTCCTACGAGCAGTACTTC. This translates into CASSLGTRSSYEQYF.

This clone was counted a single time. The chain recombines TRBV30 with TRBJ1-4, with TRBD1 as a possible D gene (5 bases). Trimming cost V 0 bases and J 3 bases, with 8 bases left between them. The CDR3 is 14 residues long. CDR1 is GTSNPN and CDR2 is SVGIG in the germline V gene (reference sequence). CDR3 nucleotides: TGTGCCTGGAGTGTGTGGGGGGCTAATGAAAAACTGTTTTTT. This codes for CAWSVWGANEKLFF.

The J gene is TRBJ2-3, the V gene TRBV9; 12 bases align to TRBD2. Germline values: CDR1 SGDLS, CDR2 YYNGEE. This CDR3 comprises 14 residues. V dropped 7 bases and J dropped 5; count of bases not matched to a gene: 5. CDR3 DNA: TGTGCCAGCTCTACTAGCGGGAGGCGAGATACGCAGTATTTT. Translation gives CASSTSGRRDTQYF.

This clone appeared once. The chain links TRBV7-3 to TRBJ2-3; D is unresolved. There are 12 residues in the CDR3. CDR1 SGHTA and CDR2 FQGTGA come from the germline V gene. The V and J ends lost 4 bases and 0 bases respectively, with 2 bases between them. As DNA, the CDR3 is TGTGCCAGCAGCTCGAGCACAGATACGCAGTATTTT. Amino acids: CASSSSTDTQYF.

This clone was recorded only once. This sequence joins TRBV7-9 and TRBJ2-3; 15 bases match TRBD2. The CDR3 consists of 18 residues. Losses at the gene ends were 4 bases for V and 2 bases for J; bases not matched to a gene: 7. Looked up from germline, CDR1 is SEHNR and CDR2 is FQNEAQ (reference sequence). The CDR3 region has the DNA TGTGCCAGCAGCTCACCCGGGACTAGCGGGAGGTCCACAGATACGCAGTATTTT. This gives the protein CASSSPGTSGRSTDTQYF.

The CDR3 DNA sequence: TGTGCCAGCAGCGACCGGCCGGGTCCCTGGTCCGGGGAGCTGTTTTTT. It specifies CASSDRPGPWSGELFF. The chain recombines TRBV7-3 with TRBJ2-2; D unclear. The germline V and J ends were trimmed by 5 bases and 6 bases, with 19 bases remaining between them. The CDR3 contains 16 residues. Germline V gene data show CDR1 as SGHTA and CDR2 as FQGTGA.

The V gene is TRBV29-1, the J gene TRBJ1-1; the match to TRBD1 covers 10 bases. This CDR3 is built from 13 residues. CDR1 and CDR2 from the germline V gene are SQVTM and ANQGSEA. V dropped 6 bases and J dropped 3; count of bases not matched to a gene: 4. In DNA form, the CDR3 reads TGCAGCGTCAGGACAGGGGGTGACACTGAAGCTTTCTTT. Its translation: CSVRTGGDTEAFF.

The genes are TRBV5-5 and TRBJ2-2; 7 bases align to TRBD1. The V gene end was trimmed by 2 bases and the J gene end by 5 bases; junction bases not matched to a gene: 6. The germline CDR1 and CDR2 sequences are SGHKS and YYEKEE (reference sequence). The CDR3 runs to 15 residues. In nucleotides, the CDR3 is TGTGCCAGCAGCTTTAGTCCAGGGGGTACCGGGGAGCTGTTTTTT. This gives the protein CASSFSPGGTGELFF.

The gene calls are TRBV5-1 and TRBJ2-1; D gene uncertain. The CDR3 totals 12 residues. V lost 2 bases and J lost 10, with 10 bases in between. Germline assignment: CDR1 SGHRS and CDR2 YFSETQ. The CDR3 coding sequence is TGCGCCAGCAGCTTCGGTCCGGTGGAGCAGTTCTTC. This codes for CASSFGPVEQFF.

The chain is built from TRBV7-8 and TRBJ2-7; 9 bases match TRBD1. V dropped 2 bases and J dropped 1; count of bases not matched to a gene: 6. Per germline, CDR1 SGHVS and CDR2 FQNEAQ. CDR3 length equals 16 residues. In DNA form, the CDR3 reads TGTGCCAGCAGCTTAAACCCCGGGACAGGGTCCTACGAGCAGTACTTC. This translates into CASSLNPGTGSYEQYF.